The 2 T cell receptor beta chains below were found in one sample sequenced in a study of cytomegalovirus exposure and HLA in healthy donors. The PCR used 60 Vbeta and 13 Jbeta primers. Using immunoSEQ multiplex PCR, the repertoire was profiled, and TCRdb retains in-frame clones only, with some absent. The data show about 150,000 clones, with about four fifths seen just once and roughly 8% held by the top ten. Sequencing input: PBMCs. These receptors were taken from a man aged 25-45 years in good health and CMV-seropositive.

CDR3 sequence reads: CASTTLAGRGPGAFF. Written as DNA, the CDR3 is TGTGCCAGCACCACCTTGGCGGGAAGGGGCCCGGGAGCTTTCTTT. The rearrangement joins TRBV28 to TRBJ1-1, with a tentative D call TRBD1 (5 bases). The V end was cut by 7 bases, the J end by 10 bases, with 25 bases between. Germline CDR1 reads MDHEN; CDR2 reads SYDVKM. CDR3 length: 15 amino acids.

The chain links TRBV28 to TRBJ1-2; TRBD1 matches 8 bases. This CDR3 has 13 amino acids. Germline V gene sequence: CDR1 MDHEN, CDR2 SYDVKM. Losses at the gene ends were 7 bases for V and 7 bases for J; bases not matched to a gene: 8. CDR3 loop: CASIAGTGLGYTF. DNA for the CDR3: TGTGCCAGCATAGCCGGGACAGGTCTTGGCTACACCTTC.